A selection of T cell receptor beta chains follows, all from one sample in a study of post-analysis software for immune sequencing data. TCRdb ran MiXCR on the PCR reads and lists one entry per CDR3 protein. The sample contains some 890,000 distinct CDR3 sequences, approximately 50% of which appear only once. Specimen: blood. These TCRs come from a girl aged 10-17 years with multiple sclerosis. CDR3s include the opening cysteine and the closing phenylalanine or tryptophan. Fields, in order: D gene, V gene, clone size, J gene, CDR3 DNA, CDR3 protein. A D gene is named only where the DNA matches it firmly. Part of the rows lack a size; the others show once, few, many or a class for expanded clones.

D: TRBD1
V: TRBV4-1
size: .
J: TRBJ2-5
DNA: TGCGCCAGCAGCCAAGGAGCCCCCACAGGGGCCGAGACCCAGTACTTC
CDR3: CASSQGAPTGAETQYF

D: .
V: TRBV25-1
size: .
J: TRBJ2-1
DNA: TGTGCCAGCAGCGGAGTTGACCTTGACGGTTTGAGCTCCTACAATGAGCAGTTCTTC
CDR3: CASSGVDLDGLSSYNEQFF

D: .
V: TRBV5-6
size: once
J: TRBJ1-2
DNA: TGTGCCAGCAGCTTGGTTGAGAAATCGGGCTACACCTTC
CDR3: CASSLVEKSGYTF

D: TRBD2
V: TRBV4-1
size: .
J: TRBJ2-5
DNA: TGCGCCAGCAGCCAACCTAGCGGGGGGGAAGGGACCCAGTACTTC
CDR3: CASSQPSGGEGTQYF

D: .
V: TRBV10-3
size: .
J: TRBJ2-1
DNA: TGTGCCATCAGTGGGACCGGGACTCACAATGAGCAGTTCTTC
CDR3: CAISGTGTHNEQFF

D: .
V: TRBV5-1
size: many
J: TRBJ2-7
DNA: TGCGCCAGCAGCCCGGACAGCCAAAGCTCCTACGAGCAGTACTTC
CDR3: CASSPDSQSSYEQYF

D: .
V: TRBV29-1
size: .
J: TRBJ2-1
DNA: TGCAGCGTTGAAGACCCGGACAGCTACAATGAGCAGTTCTTC
CDR3: CSVEDPDSYNEQFF

D: .
V: TRBV7-9
size: few
J: TRBJ2-4
DNA: TGTGCCAGCAGCCGCGTCCCGGGACACATTCAGTACTTC
CDR3: CASSRVPGHIQYF

D: .
V: TRBV7-9
size: once
J: TRBJ2-7
DNA: TGTGCCGGCAGCTCCCTGGCGTACGAGCAGTACTTC
CDR3: CAGSSLAYEQYF

D: .
V: TRBV30
size: .
J: TRBJ2-1
DNA: TGTGCCTGGAGTGTACGGAGGAGTGAGCAGTTCTTC
CDR3: CAWSVRRSEQFF

D: TRBD1
V: TRBV20-1
size: .
J: TRBJ2-7
DNA: TGCAGTGCTAGAGGAGATCCGGGACAGGGGATCTCCTACGAGCAGTACTTC
CDR3: CSARGDPGQGISYEQYF

D: TRBD2
V: TRBV7-3
size: few
J: TRBJ2-1
DNA: TGTGCCAGCAGCCCCTCCCGCGGGAGTGGACATGAGCAGTTCTTC
CDR3: CASSPSRGSGHEQFF

D: .
V: TRBV5-1
size: .
J: TRBJ2-4
DNA: TGCGCCAGCAGCTTGGCCCTGGGGGGGCGGCAGGAGCAGTACTTC
CDR3: CASSLALGGRQEQYF

D: .
V: TRBV29-1
size: .
J: TRBJ1-2
DNA: TGCAGCGTTGAAGACACAAGTTCTAACTATGGCTACACCTTC
CDR3: CSVEDTSSNYGYTF

D: TRBD2
V: TRBV6-1
size: many
J: TRBJ2-5
DNA: TGTGCCAGCAGTGAATCTAGCGGGACGGCCCTTGCGCAGTACTTC
CDR3: CASSESSGTALAQYF

D: .
V: TRBV6-5
size: .
J: TRBJ1-5
DNA: TGTGCCAGCAGCCAGTCTCTTCCTAATCAGCCCCAGCATTTT
CDR3: CASSQSLPNQPQHF

D: .
V: TRBV19
size: .
J: TRBJ1-5
DNA: TGTGCCAGTAAGAGACCGGGGGGCAATCAGCCCCAGCATTTT
CDR3: CASKRPGGNQPQHF

D: .
V: TRBV20-1
size: .
J: TRBJ2-5
DNA: TGCAGTGCCAGACTCGGTCCGGAGACCCAGTACTTC
CDR3: CSARLGPETQYF

D: .
V: TRBV12-3/TRBV12-4
size: .
J: TRBJ2-7
DNA: TGTGCCAGCACCAAACAGGCCCCCTACTACGAGCAGTACTTC
CDR3: CASTKQAPYYEQYF

D: TRBD1
V: TRBV18
size: .
J: TRBJ2-7
DNA: TGTGCCAGCTCACCGATGACGGGACAGTACGAGCAGTACTTC
CDR3: CASSPMTGQYEQYF

D: .
V: TRBV5-1
size: .
J: TRBJ2-4
DNA: TGCGCCAGCAGCCTCCGGACGGGAACAGATCGTCTAGCCAAAAACATTCAGTACTTC
CDR3: CASSLRTGTDRLAKNIQYF

D: .
V: TRBV7-9
size: .
J: TRBJ2-4
DNA: TGTGCCAGCAGCTCCCACGAGTACAAAAACATTCAGTACTTC
CDR3: CASSSHEYKNIQYF

D: .
V: TRBV20-1
size: .
J: TRBJ1-2
DNA: TGCAGTGCTAGAGATCCGGGGGGAAAAGGCTACACCTTC
CDR3: CSARDPGGKGYTF

D: TRBD2
V: TRBV7-9
size: .
J: TRBJ2-1
DNA: TGTGCCAGCAGCAACCCGACTAGCGGGCCATCAGATGAGCAGTTCTTC
CDR3: CASSNPTSGPSDEQFF

D: .
V: TRBV4-1
size: .
J: TRBJ2-7
DNA: TGCGCCAGCAGCCAAGGTTTGGGGTCTTACGAGCAGTACTTC
CDR3: CASSQGLGSYEQYF

D: .
V: TRBV20-1
size: .
J: TRBJ2-7
DNA: TGCAGTGCTAGTTTCGGAGCCTACGAGCAGTACTTC
CDR3: CSASFGAYEQYF

D: TRBD1
V: TRBV6-5
size: few
J: TRBJ2-4
DNA: TGTGCCAGCAGTTACTCGACAGGGAAAAACATTCAGTACTTC
CDR3: CASSYSTGKNIQYF

D: .
V: TRBV6-6
size: few
J: TRBJ2-7
DNA: TGTGCCAGCAGTTCACGGAACTGGGACCCCTACGAGCAGTACTTC
CDR3: CASSSRNWDPYEQYF

D: TRBD2
V: TRBV15
size: .
J: TRBJ2-1
DNA: TGTGCCACCAGCCGACCCGGAACTAGCGACTACAATGAGCAGTTCTTC
CDR3: CATSRPGTSDYNEQFF

D: TRBD2
V: TRBV5-8
size: .
J: TRBJ2-3
DNA: TGTGCCAGCAGCTTGAATCTGGGAGGGCCCACAGATACGCAGTATTTT
CDR3: CASSLNLGGPTDTQYF

D: TRBD2
V: TRBV7-3
size: .
J: TRBJ2-1
DNA: TGTGCCAGCAGCTTTAGCGGGGGGGAAGGGAATGAGCAGTTCTTC
CDR3: CASSFSGGEGNEQFF

D: .
V: TRBV7-9
size: few
J: TRBJ1-1
DNA: TGTGCCAGCAGTCTCGACACCACTGAAGCTTTCTTT
CDR3: CASSLDTTEAFF

D: .
V: TRBV18
size: .
J: TRBJ2-1
DNA: TGTGCCAGCTCACGTCGATCGTCGGGACTTACCCTAGTGAATGAGCAGTTCTTC
CDR3: CASSRRSSGLTLVNEQFF

D: .
V: TRBV5-1
size: few
J: TRBJ2-5
DNA: TGCGCCAGCAGCTTGGGAGTCATACCCCAAGAGACCCAGTACTTC
CDR3: CASSLGVIPQETQYF

D: TRBD2
V: TRBV7-9
size: .
J: TRBJ2-7
DNA: TGTGCCAGCAGCCTGGGGACTAGCGGGGACCACGAGCAGTACTTC
CDR3: CASSLGTSGDHEQYF

D: .
V: TRBV7-9
size: .
J: TRBJ2-5
DNA: TGTGCCAGCAGCTTACGGACAGTCCGGGAGACCCAGTACTTC
CDR3: CASSLRTVRETQYF

D: TRBD1
V: TRBV5-6
size: .
J: TRBJ2-5
DNA: TGTGCCAGCAGTTACTCGTTTCCGGGACAGGGGGTGAGGGAGACCCAGTACTTC
CDR3: CASSYSFPGQGVRETQYF

D: TRBD2
V: TRBV9
size: once
J: TRBJ2-7
DNA: TGTGCCAGCAGCGTAGGTAGCGGGAGGGCCTACGAGCAGTACTTC
CDR3: CASSVGSGRAYEQYF

D: .
V: TRBV10-3
size: .
J: TRBJ2-3
DNA: TGTGCCATCAACAAGATACTTGACACCCCAGATACGCAGTATTTT
CDR3: CAINKILDTPDTQYF

D: .
V: TRBV12-3/TRBV12-4
size: few
J: TRBJ1-5
DNA: TGTGCCAGCAGTTTTGGAGGGAACAATCAGCCCCAGCATTTT
CDR3: CASSFGGNNQPQHF

D: TRBD2
V: TRBV6-5
size: .
J: TRBJ2-7
DNA: TGTGCCAGCGTCAGCGGGGGAACCTACGAGCAGTACTTC
CDR3: CASVSGGTYEQYF

D: .
V: TRBV27
size: .
J: TRBJ2-3
DNA: TGTGCCAGCAGTTTCCCTCCGGGAAGCACAGATACGCAGTATTTT
CDR3: CASSFPPGSTDTQYF

D: TRBD1
V: TRBV6-5
size: .
J: TRBJ1-2
DNA: TGTGCCAGCAGACAGGGGGCATGGGGCTACACCTTC
CDR3: CASRQGAWGYTF

D: .
V: TRBV6-2/TRBV6-3
size: .
J: TRBJ2-7
DNA: TGTGCCAGCAGTTACTCTAACAGGAAGGGAGCCTACGAGCAGTACTTC
CDR3: CASSYSNRKGAYEQYF

D: TRBD1
V: TRBV5-1
size: .
J: TRBJ2-7
DNA: TGCGCCAGCAGCCACGGACAGGGGTTAGGTCCCTACGAGCAGTACTTC
CDR3: CASSHGQGLGPYEQYF

D: .
V: TRBV12-3/TRBV12-4
size: .
J: TRBJ2-4
DNA: TGTGCCAGCAGCCTAAGTTATTCTGCCAAAAACATTCAGTACTTC
CDR3: CASSLSYSAKNIQYF

D: .
V: TRBV20-1
size: .
J: TRBJ2-5
DNA: TGCAGTGCTAGATCCGGGACCATTTACGAGCGGTACTTC
CDR3: CSARSGTIYERYF

D: .
V: TRBV5-1
size: few
J: TRBJ1-6
DNA: TGCGCCAGCAGCTTGTTGCAGAGCTCCTATAATTCACCCCTCCACTTT
CDR3: CASSLLQSSYNSPLHF

D: .
V: TRBV15
size: few
J: TRBJ1-5
DNA: TGTGCCACCAGCAGCAGACAGGCTCACAATCAGCCCCAGCATTTT
CDR3: CATSSRQAHNQPQHF

D: .
V: TRBV29-1
size: .
J: TRBJ1-2
DNA: TGCAGCGAGCCCCGGAGGCACTATGGCTACACCTTC
CDR3: CSEPRRHYGYTF

D: .
V: TRBV12-5
size: .
J: TRBJ2-5
DNA: TGTGCTAGTGGTTTGGGACTCCTCGGAGAGCAGTACTTC
CDR3: CASGLGLLGEQYF

D: .
V: TRBV7-3
size: .
J: TRBJ2-3
DNA: TGTGCCAGCAGCTTCCAGTACAAGCTTGATACGCAGTATTTT
CDR3: CASSFQYKLDTQYF

D: .
V: TRBV5-5
size: .
J: TRBJ2-3
DNA: TGTGCCAGCAGTCCCTTGGTTCTCACAGATACGCAGTATTTT
CDR3: CASSPLVLTDTQYF

D: TRBD1
V: TRBV18
size: .
J: TRBJ2-3
DNA: TGTGCCAGCTCACCGGGACAGGGAACGCATACGCAGTATTTT
CDR3: CASSPGQGTHTQYF

D: TRBD1
V: TRBV28
size: .
J: TRBJ2-1
DNA: TGTGCCAGCCAAAAACGACCTTGGGGACAGAGCTCCTACAATGAGCAGTTCTTC
CDR3: CASQKRPWGQSSYNEQFF